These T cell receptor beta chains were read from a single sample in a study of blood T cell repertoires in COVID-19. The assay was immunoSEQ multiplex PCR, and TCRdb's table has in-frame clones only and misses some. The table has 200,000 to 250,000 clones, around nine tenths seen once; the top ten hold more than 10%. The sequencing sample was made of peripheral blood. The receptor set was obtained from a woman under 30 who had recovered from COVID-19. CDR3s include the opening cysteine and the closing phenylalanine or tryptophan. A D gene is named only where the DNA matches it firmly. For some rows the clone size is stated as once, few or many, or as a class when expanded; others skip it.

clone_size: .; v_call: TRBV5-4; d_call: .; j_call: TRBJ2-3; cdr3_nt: TGTGCCAGCATCCCATCGACTCGCACAGATACGCAGTATTTT; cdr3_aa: CASIPSTRTDTQYF
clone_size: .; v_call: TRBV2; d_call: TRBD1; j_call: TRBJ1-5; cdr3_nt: TGTGCCAGCAGGGACAGGGCGGGACAGCCCCAGCATTTT; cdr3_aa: CASRDRAGQPQHF
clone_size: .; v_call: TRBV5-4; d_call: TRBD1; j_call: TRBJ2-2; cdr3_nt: TGTGCCAGCAGCACGACAGGGGCGTGGAGTGGGGAGCTGTTTTTT; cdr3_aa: CASSTTGAWSGELFF
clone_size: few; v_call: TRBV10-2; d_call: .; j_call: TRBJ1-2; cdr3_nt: TGCGCCAGCAGCTGGACAGAGAACTATGGCTACACCTTC; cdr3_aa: CASSWTENYGYTF
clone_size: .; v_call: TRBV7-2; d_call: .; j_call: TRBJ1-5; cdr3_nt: TGTGCCAGCAGCTTCAGGAAAAGCAATCAGCCCCAGCATTTT; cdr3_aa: CASSFRKSNQPQHF
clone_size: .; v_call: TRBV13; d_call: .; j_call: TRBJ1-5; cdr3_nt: TGTGCCAGCAGCTGGCAGAGGGGGCAGCCCCAGCATTTT; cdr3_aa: CASSWQRGQPQHF
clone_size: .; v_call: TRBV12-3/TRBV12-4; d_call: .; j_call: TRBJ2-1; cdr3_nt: TGTGCCAACGGGGTCTCCTACAATGAGCAGTTCTTC; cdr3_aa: CANGVSYNEQFF
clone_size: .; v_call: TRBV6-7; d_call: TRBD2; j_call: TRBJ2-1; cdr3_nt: TGTGCCAGGGCCACGGGACTAGCGGGACTCTTTGAGCAGTTCTTC; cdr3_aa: CARATGLAGLFEQFF
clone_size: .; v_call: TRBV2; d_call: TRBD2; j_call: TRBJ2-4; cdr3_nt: TGTGCCACCCGGGAGGCGGCGAACATTCAGTACTTC; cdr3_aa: CATREAANIQYF
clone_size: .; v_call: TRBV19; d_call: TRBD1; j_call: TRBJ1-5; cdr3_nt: TGTGCCAGTAGTAGGGGGACAGGGGGCTTTAGCAATCAGCCCCAGCATTTT; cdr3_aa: CASSRGTGGFSNQPQHF
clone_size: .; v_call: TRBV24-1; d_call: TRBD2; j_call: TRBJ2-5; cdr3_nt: TGTGCCACCAGTTCTCCAACTAGCGGGGCTAAAGAGACCCAGTACTTC; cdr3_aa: CATSSPTSGAKETQYF
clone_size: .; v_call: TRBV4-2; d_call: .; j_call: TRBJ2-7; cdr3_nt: TGTGCCAGCAGCCTCTTCAAGGGGACTCTTGTCGAGCAGTACTTC; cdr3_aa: CASSLFKGTLVEQYF
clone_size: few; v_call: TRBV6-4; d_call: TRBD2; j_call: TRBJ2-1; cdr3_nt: TGTGCCAGCAGCCTCGGGACTAGCGGTCACAATGAGCAGTTCTTC; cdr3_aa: CASSLGTSGHNEQFF
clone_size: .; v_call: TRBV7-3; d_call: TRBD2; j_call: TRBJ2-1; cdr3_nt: TGTGCCAGCAGCTTAAATCGTCCGGGACTAGCGGGAGGGCCTGGGTACAATGAGCAGTTCTTC; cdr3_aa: CASSLNRPGLAGGPGYNEQFF
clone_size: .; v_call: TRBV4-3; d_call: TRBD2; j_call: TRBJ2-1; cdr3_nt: TGCGCCAGCAGCCAAGCCTTTGCGGGAGCCTACAATGAGCAGTTCTTC; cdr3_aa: CASSQAFAGAYNEQFF
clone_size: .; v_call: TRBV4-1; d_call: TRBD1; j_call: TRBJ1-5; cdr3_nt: TGCGCCAGCAGCCCGGGGACAGGGGGGAGTCAGCCCCAGCATTTT; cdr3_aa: CASSPGTGGSQPQHF
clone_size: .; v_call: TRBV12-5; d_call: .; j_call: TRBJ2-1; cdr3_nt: TGTGCTAGTGGTTTGGTACGGGGGTTGCAGTTCTTC; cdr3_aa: CASGLVRGLQFF
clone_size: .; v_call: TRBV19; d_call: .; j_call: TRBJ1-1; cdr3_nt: TGTGCCATTCAGGGGTCACAGAGCACTGAAGCTTTCTTT; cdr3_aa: CAIQGSQSTEAFF
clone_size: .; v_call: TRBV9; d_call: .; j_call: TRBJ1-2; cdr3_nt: TGTGCCAGCAGCGTAGGGGGGCTAGGTGGCTACACCTTC; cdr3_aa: CASSVGGLGGYTF
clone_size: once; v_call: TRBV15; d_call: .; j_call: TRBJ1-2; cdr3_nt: TGTGCCACCAGCAGAGGTACAGGGTATGGCTACACCTTC; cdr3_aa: CATSRGTGYGYTF
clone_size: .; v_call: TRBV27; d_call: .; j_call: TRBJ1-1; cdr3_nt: TGTGCCAGCAGACAGGGCGGCTCTGAAGCTTTCTTT; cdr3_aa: CASRQGGSEAFF
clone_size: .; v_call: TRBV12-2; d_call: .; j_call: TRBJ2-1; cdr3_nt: TGTGCAAGTCGCTTAGTGGCAGGAAAGCAGTTCTTC; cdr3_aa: CASRLVAGKQFF
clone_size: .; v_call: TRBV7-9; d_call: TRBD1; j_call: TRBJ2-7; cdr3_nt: TGTGCCAGCAGCGTGCCCGGGACAGGGTCCTACGAGCAGTACTTC; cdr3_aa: CASSVPGTGSYEQYF
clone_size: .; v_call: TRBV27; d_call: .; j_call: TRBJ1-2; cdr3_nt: TGTGCCTCCCTCCCTGGGGCATCCACTAACTATGGCTACACCTTC; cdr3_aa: CASLPGASTNYGYTF
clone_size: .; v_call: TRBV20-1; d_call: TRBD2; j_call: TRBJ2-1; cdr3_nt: TGCAGTGCTAAGCGGGGCCTCCTCCGGTTCTTC; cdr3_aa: CSAKRGLLRFF
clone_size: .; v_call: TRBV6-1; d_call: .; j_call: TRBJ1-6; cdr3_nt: TGTGCCAGCAGTGAACTTAGGACAGAGGCCGGTTCACCCCTCCACTTT; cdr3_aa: CASSELRTEAGSPLHF
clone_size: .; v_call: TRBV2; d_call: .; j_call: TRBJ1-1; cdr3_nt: TGTGCCAGCCTGACAGGATTAAACACTGAAGCTTTCTTT; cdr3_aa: CASLTGLNTEAFF
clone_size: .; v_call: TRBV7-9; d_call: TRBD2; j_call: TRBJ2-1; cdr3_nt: TGTGCCAGCAGATTAGCGGGAGTGTACAATGAGCAGTTCTTC; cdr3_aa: CASRLAGVYNEQFF
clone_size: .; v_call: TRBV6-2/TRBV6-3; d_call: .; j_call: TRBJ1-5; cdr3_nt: TGTGCCAGCAGTTATGTCGGCGGAGGTGGGAGCAATCAGCCCCAGCATTTT; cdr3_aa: CASSYVGGGGSNQPQHF
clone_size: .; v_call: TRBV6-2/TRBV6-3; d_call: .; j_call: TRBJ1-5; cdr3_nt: TGTGCCAGCAGTATCAATAGCAATCAGCCCCAGCATTTT; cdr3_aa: CASSINSNQPQHF
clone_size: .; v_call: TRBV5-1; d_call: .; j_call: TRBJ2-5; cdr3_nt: TGCGCCAGCAGCTTGGGACATTTAGAGACCCAGTACTTC; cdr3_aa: CASSLGHLETQYF
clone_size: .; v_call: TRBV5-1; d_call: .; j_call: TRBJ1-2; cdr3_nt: TGCGCCAGCAGCTTGGCCGGGTCGGGGGGCTACACCTTC; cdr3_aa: CASSLAGSGGYTF
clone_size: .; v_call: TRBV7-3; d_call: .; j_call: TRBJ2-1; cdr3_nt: TGTGCCAGCAGCTTTTCGGGAGCTGAGCAGTTCTTC; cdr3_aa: CASSFSGAEQFF
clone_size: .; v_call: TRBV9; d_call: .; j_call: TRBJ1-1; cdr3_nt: TGTGCCAGCAGTGACAGTAGGTCTGAAGCTTTCTTT; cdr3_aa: CASSDSRSEAFF
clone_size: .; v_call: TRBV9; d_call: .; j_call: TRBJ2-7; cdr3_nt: TGTGCCAGCAGCGAGGACAGAAGCTCCTACGAGCAGTACTTC; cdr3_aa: CASSEDRSSYEQYF
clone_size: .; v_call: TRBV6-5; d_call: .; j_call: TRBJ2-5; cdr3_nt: TGTGCCAGCAGTTACTTGAGGGATGCTGAGACCCAGTACTTC; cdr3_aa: CASSYLRDAETQYF
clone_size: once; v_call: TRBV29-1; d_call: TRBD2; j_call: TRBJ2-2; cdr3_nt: TGCAGCGTTGTCCTAGCGGGAGCAGTAAACACCGGGGAGCTGTTTTTT; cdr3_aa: CSVVLAGAVNTGELFF
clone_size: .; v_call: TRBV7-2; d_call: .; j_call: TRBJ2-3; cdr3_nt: TGTGCCAGCTCCCACACAGATACGCAGTATTTT; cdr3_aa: CASSHTDTQYF
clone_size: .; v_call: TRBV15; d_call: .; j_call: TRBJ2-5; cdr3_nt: TGTGCCACCAGCCAGGGGCCCAACTCCCAAGAGACCCAGTACTTC; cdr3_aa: CATSQGPNSQETQYF
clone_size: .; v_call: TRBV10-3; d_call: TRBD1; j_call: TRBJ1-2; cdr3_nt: TGTGCCATCAGGCCTCCGGGACAGGGGGTTAATGGCTACACCTTC; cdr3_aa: CAIRPPGQGVNGYTF
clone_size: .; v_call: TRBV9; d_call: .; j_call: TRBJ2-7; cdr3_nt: TGTGCCAGCAGCCTCGGCGGGATTGGGGACGAGCAGTACTTC; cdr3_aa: CASSLGGIGDEQYF
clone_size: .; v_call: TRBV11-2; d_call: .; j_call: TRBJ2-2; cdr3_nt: TGTGCCAGCAGCCCAGTTATGTGGGGGCCTAACACCGGGGAGCTGTTTTTT; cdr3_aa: CASSPVMWGPNTGELFF
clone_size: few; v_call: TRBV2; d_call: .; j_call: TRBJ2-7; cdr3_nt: TGTGCCAGCAGCTCAGAATTATTGTACTACGAGCAGTACTTC; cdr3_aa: CASSSELLYYEQYF
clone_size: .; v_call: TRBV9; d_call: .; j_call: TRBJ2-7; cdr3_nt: TGTGCCAGCAGCGTAGACGGTAGCGCAGTCTACGAGCAGTACTTC; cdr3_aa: CASSVDGSAVYEQYF
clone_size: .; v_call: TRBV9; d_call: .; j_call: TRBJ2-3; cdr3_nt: TGTGCCAGCAGCCCGACTCTCCCTAGCACAGATACGCAGTATTTT; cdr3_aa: CASSPTLPSTDTQYF
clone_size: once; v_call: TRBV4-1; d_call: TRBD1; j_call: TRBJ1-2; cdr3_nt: TGCGCCAGCAGCCCGTCGGCAGGGGGGAATTATGGCTACACCTTC; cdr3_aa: CASSPSAGGNYGYTF
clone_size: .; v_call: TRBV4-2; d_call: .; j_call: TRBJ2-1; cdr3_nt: TGTGCCAGCAGCCAAGCGTCTAGCGACAATGAGCAGTTCTTC; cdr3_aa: CASSQASSDNEQFF
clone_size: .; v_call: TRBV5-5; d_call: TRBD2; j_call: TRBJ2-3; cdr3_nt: TGTGCCAGCAGCCGACTAGCGGGAGGGACAGATACGCAGTATTTT; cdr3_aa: CASSRLAGGTDTQYF
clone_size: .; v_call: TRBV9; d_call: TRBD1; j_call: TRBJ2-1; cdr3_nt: TGTGCCAGCAGCCCCACCGCTCCCAGGGGGCTGGGTGAGCAGTTCTTC; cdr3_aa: CASSPTAPRGLGEQFF
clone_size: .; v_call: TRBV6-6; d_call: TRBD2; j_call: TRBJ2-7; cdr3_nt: TGTGCCAGCAGCTATGGGACAGGGGAAGGACTAGCGGGAGGATTGTCCTACGAGCAGTACTTC; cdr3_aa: CASSYGTGEGLAGGLSYEQYF
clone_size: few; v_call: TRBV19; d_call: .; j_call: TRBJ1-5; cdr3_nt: TGTGCCAGTAGTGCTACAGGGAGCAATCAGCCCCAGCATTTT; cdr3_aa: CASSATGSNQPQHF
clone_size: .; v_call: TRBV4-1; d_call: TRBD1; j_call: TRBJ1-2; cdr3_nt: TGCGCCAGCAGCCAGTTCACCGGGACAGGGAGCTATGGCTACACCTTC; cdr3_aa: CASSQFTGTGSYGYTF
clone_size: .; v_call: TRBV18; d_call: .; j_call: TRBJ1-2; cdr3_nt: TGTGCCAGCTCACCTGGAGAGGGTGGCTACACCTTC; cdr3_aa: CASSPGEGGYTF